This T cell receptor (beta chain) was identified during a study of T-cell reconstitution after alpha-beta-depleted transplantation in children. Unique molecular identifiers tagged the TCRbeta library. TCRdb re-called the PCR reads with MiXCR, one entry per CDR3 protein. The top ten clones hold 4% to 5% of a sample with over 550,000 distinct CDR3 sequences, approximately 10% of them seen once. This clonotype has only a few counts. The V end was cut by 5 bases, the J end by 1 base, with 11 bases between. The length of the CDR3 is 14 residues. Germline assignment: CDR1 SEHNR and CDR2 FQNEAQ (reference sequence).

The clonotype comes from a human donor who donated a stem cell graft to a child with acute myeloid leukemia. The chain links TRBV7-9 to TRBJ1-1; maybe TRBD1 (5 bases). Material: PBMCs from the stem cell graft donor, obtained from the stem cell graft. CDR3: CASSDLQGNTEAFF. CDR3 nucleotide sequence: TGTGCCAGCAGCGACCTTCAGGGGAACACTGAAGCTTTCTTT. Looking up the rest from reference TRBV7-9 and TRBJ1-1 gives the full variable domain: DTGVSQNPRHKITKRGQNVTFRCDPISEHNRLYWYRQTLGQGPEFLTYFQNEAQLEKSRLLSDRFSAERPKGSFSTLEIQRTEQGDSAMYLCASSDLQGNTEAFFGQGTRLTVV.